Here is one T cell receptor beta chain with its context. The CDR3 spans 16 residues. Participants came from some 23 US areas, aged roughly 18 to 95 years. Symptom resolution, clearance, or two negative PCRs marked donors in Cohort 3 as recovered. Clones were sequenced by immunoSEQ multiplex PCR, and TCRdb holds only the in-frame ones, with some missing. The sample includes 250,000 to 400,000 clones, roughly nine tenths of them seen just once. The data originate from a study of blood T cell repertoires in COVID-19. Study-level information: T cells, B-cell-depleted T cells, or PBMCs supplied cDNA or gDNA.

The sequenced material came from PBMCs or T cells enriched from blood (not recorded which). The sequence came from a man aged 60-69 years who had recovered from COVID-19. J is TRBJ2-3 and V is TRBV21-1; the D call in the table, TRBD2, was not verified against the DNA. TRBV21-1 is described as a pseudogene. The CDR3 DNA reads TGTGCCAGCGCGCTAGCGGGAACTGGGGGGAGTGATACGCAGTATTTT. This codes for CASALAGTGGSDTQYF.